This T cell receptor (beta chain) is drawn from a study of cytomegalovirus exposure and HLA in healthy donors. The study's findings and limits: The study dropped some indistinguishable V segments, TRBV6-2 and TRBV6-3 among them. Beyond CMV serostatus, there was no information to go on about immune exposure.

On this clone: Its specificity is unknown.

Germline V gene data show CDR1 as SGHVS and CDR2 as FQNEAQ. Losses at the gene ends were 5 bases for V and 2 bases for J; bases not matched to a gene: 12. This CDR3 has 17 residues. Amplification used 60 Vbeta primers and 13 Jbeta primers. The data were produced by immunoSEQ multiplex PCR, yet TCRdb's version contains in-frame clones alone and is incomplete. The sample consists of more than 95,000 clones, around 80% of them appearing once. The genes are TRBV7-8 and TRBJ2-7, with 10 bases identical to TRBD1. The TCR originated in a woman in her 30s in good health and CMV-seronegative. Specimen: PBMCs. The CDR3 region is CASSLGQGKVLTYEQYF. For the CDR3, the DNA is TGTGCCAGCAGCCTGGGACAGGGGAAAGTCCTCACCTACGAGCAGTACTTC.